This T cell receptor beta chain was identified in a study of cytomegalovirus exposure and HLA in healthy donors. The CDR3 runs to 14 residues. The V gene's germline CDR1 is SGHNT and CDR2 YYREEE (reference sequence). With 0 bases clipped from V and 5 bases from J, the junction kept 4 bases outside the gene matches. Amplification used 60 Vbeta primers and 13 Jbeta primers. Method: immunoSEQ multiplex PCR; TCRdb's copy keeps in-frame clones and lacks some. The sample includes about 95,000 clones, approximately 81% seen only once; the top ten take around 4.2%. The TCR originated in a woman in her 70s in good health and CMV-seropositive. Sequencing was performed on PBMCs. The rearrangement links TRBV5-4 to TRBJ2-5; TRBD2 matches 7 bases. The CDR3 sequence is CASSLGHGGETQYF. In DNA form, the CDR3 reads TGTGCCAGCAGCTTGGGGCACGGGGGGGAGACCCAGTACTTC.